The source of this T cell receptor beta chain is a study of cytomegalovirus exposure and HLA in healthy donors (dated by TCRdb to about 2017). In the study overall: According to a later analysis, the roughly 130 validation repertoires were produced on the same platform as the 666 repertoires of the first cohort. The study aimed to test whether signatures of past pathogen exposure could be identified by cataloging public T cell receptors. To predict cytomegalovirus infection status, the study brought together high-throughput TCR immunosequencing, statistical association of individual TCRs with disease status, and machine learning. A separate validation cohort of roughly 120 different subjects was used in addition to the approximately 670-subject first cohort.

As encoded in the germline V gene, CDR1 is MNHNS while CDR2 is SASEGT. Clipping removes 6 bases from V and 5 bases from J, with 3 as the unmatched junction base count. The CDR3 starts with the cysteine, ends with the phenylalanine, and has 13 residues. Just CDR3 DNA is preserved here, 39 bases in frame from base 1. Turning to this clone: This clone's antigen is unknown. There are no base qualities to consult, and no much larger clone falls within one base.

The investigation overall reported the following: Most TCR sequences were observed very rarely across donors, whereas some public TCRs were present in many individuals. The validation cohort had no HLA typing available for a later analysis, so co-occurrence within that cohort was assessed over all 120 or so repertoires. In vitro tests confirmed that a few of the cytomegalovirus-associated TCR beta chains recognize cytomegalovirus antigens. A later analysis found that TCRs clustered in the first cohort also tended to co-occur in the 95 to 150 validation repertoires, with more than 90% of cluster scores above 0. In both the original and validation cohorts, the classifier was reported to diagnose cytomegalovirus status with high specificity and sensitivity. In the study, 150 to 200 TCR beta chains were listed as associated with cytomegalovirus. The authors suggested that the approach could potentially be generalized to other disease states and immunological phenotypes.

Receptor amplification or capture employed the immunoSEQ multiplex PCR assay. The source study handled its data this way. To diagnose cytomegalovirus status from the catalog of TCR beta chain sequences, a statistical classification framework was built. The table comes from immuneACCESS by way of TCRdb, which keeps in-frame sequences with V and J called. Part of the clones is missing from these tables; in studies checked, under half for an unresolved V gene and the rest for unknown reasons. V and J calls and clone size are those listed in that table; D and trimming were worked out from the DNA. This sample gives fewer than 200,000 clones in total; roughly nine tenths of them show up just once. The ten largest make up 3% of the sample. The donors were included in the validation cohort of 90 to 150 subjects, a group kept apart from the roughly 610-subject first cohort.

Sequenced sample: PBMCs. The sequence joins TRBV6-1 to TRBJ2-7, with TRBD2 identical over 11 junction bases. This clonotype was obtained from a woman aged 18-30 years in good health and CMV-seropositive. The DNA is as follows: TGTGCCAGCAGGTTAGCGGGAGGGCACGAGCAGTACTTC. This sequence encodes CASRLAGGHEQYF.